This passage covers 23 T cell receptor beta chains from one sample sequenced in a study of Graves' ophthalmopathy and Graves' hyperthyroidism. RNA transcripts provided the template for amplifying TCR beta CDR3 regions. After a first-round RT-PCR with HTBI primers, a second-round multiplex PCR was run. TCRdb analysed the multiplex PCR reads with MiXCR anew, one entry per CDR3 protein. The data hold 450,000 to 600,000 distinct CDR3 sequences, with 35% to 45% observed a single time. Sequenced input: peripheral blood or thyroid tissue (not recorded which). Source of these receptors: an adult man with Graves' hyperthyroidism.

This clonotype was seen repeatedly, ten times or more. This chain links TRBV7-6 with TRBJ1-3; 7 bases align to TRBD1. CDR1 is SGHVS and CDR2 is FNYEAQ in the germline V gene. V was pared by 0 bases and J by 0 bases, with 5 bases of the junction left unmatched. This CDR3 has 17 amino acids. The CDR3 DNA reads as TGTGCCAGCAGCTTAGCGGCGGACAGGTTCTCTGGAAACACCATATATTTT. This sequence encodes CASSLAADRFSGNTIYF.

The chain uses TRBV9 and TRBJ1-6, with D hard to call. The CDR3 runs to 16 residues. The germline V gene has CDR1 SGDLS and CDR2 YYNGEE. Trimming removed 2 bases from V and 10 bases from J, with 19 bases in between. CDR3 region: CASSVRGTWGASPLHF. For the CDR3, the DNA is TGTGCCAGCAGCGTGCGGGGAACCTGGGGAGCATCACCCCTCCACTTT.

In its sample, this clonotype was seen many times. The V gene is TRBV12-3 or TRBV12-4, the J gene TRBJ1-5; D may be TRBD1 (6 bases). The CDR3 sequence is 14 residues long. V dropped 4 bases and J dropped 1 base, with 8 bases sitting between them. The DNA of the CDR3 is TGTGCCAGCAGTTACACAGGGAGCAATCAGCCCCAGCATTTT. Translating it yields CASSYTGSNQPQHF.

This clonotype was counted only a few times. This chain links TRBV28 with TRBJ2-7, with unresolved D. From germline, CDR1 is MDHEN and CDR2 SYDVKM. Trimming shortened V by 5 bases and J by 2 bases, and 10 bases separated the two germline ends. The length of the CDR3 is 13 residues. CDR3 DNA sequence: TGTGCCAGCAGTGTTCAAGATCCCTACGAGCAGTACTTC. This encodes CASSVQDPYEQYF.

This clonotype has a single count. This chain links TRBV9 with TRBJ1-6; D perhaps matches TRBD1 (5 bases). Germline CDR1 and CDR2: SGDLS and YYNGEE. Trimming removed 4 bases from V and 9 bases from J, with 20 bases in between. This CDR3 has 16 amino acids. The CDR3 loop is CASSSTRDGGGSPLHF. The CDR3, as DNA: TGTGCCAGCAGCTCCACACGGGACGGGGGGGGTTCACCCCTCCACTTT.

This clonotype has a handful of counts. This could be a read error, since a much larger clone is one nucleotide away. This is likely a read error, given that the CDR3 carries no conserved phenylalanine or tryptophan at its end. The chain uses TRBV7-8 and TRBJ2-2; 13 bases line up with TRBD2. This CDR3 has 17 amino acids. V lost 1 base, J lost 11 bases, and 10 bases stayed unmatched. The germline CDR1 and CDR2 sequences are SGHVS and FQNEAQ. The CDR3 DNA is TGTGCCAGCAGCTTAGGGCGGACTAGCGGGAGATACCGCGAGCTGTTTCTT. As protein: CASSLGRTSGRYRELFL.

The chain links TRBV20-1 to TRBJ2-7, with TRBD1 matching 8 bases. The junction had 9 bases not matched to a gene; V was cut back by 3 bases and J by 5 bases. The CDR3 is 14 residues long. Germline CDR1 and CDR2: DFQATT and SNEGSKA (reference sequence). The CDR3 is CSASPLTGEDEQYF. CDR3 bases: TGCAGTGCTAGCCCCCTGACAGGGGAGGACGAGCAGTACTTC.

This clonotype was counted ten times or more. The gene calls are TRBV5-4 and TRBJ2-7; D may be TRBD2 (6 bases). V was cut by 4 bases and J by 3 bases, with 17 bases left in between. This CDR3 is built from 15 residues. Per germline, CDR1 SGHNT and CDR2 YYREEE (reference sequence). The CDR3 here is CASSAAETGSYEQYF. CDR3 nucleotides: TGTGCCAGCAGCGCGGCCGAGACCGGGAGCTACGAGCAGTACTTC.

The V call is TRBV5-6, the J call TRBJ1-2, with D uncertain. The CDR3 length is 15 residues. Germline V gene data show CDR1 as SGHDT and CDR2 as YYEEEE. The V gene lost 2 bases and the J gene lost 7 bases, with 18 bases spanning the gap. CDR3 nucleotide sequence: TGTGCCAGCAGCTTCATAGGGCAGGACCATTCTGGCTACACCTTC. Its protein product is CASSFIGQDHSGYTF.

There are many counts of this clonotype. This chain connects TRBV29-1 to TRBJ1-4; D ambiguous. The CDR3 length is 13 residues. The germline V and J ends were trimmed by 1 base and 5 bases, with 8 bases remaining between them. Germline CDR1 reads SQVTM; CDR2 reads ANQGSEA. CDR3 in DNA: TGCAGCGTTGAAGGACGGAGAAATGAAAAACTGTTTTTT. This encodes CSVEGRRNEKLFF.

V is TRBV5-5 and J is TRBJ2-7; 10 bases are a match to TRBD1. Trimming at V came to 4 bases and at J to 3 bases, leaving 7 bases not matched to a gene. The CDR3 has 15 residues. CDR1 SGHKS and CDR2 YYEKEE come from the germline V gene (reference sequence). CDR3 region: CASSSADRGDYEQYF. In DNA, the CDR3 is TGTGCCAGCAGCAGCGCGGACAGGGGGGACTACGAGCAGTACTTC.

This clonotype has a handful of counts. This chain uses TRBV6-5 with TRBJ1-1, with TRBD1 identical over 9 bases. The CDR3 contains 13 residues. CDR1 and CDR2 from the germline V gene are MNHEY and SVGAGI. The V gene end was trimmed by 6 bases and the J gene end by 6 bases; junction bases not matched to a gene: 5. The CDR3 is CASRPDRGAEAFF. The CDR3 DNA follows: TGTGCCAGCAGGCCAGACAGGGGGGCTGAAGCTTTCTTT.

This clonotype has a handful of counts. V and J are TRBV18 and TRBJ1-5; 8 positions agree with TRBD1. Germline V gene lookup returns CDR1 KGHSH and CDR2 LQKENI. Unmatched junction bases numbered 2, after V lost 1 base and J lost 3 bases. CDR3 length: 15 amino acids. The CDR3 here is CASSPLDRANQPQHF. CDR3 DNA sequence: TGTGCCAGCTCACCACTGGACAGGGCCAATCAGCCCCAGCATTTT. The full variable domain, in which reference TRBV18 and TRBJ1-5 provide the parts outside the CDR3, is NAGVMQNPRHLVRRRGQEARLRCSPMKGHSHVYWYRQLPEEGLKFMVYLQKENIIDESGMPKERFSAEFPKEGPSILRIQQVVRGDSAAYFCASSPLDRANQPQHFGDGTRLSIL.

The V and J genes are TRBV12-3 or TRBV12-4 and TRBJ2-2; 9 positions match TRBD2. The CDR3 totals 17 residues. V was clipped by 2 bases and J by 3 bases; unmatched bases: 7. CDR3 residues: CASSLMIAGAYTGELFF. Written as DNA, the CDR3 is TGTGCCAGCAGTTTAATGATAGCGGGGGCCTACACCGGGGAGCTGTTTTTT.

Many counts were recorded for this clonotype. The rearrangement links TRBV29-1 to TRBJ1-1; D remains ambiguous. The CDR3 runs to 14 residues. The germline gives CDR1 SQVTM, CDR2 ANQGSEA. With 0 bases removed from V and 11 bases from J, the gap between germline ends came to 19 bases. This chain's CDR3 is CSVEDPEPPIRAFF. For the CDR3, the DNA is TGCAGCGTTGAAGATCCGGAACCTCCGATCCGGGCTTTCTTT.

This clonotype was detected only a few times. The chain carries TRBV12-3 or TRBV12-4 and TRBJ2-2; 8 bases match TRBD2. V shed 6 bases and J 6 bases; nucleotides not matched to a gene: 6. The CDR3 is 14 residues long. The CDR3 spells CASSAAGGAGELFF. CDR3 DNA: TGTGCCAGCAGCGCCGCCGGGGGGGCCGGGGAGCTGTTTTTT.

CDR3 protein: CASSRRGMDVGYTF. The CDR3 DNA sequence: TGTGCCAGCAGCCGCAGGGGAATGGATGTTGGCTACACCTTC. This sequence joins TRBV7-2 and TRBJ1-2, with D possibly being TRBD1 (6 bases). V lost 5 bases and J lost 7, with 17 bases in between. CDR3 length: 14 residues. CDR1 and CDR2 (germline): SGHTA, FQGNSA.

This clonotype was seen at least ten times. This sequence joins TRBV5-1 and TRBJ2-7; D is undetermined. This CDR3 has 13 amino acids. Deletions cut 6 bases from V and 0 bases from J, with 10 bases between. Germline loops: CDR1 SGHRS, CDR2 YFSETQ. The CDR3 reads CASTDWSSYEQYF. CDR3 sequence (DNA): TGCGCCAGCACTGACTGGAGCTCCTACGAGCAGTACTTC.

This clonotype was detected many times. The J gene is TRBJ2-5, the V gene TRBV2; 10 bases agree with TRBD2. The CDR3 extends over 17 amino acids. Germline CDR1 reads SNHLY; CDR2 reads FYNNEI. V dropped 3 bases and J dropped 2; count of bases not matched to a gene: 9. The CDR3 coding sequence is TGTGCCAGCAGTGAGGGGCTAGCGGGGGAAACACAAGAGACCCAGTACTTC. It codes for CASSEGLAGETQETQYF.

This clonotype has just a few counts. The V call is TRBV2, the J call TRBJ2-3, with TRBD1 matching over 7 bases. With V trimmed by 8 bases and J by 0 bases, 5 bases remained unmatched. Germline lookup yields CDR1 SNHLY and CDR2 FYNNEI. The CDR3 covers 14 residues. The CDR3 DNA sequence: TGTGCCAGCTCTCGGGACAGAAGCACAGATACGCAGTATTTT. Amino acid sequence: CASSRDRSTDTQYF.

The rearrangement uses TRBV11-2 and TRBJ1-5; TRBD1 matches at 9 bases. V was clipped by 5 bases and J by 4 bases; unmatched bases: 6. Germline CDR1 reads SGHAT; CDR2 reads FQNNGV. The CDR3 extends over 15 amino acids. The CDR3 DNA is TGTGCCAGCAGCCATGGGACAGGGATGAATCAGCCCCAGCATTTT. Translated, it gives CASSHGTGMNQPQHF.

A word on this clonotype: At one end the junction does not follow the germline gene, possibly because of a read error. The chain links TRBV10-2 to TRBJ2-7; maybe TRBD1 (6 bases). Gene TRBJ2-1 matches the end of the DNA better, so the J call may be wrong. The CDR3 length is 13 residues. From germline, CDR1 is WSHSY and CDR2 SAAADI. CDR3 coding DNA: TGTGCCAGCAGCGTCACAGGGAGCAGCGAGCAGTTCTTC. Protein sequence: CASSVTGSSEQFF.

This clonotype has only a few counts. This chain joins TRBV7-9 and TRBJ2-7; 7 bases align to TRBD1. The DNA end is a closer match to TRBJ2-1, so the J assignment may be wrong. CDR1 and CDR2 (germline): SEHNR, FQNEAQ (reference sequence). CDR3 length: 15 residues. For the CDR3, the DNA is TGTGCCAGCAGCGTCGACAGGGTACCCCTCAATGAGCAGTTCTTC. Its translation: CASSVDRVPLNEQFF.